These 12 T cell receptor beta chains were sequenced from one sample in a study of cytomegalovirus exposure and HLA in healthy donors. A multiplex PCR was run with 60 Vbeta primers and 13 Jbeta primers. Produced via immunoSEQ multiplex PCR; TCRdb's table is partial and in-frame only. The sample consists of about 69,000 clones, around 72% of them appearing once. Sequenced input: PBMCs. Receptor source: a male donor in good health and CMV-seropositive.

This sequence joins TRBV9 and TRBJ2-7, with TRBD1 matching 9 bases. Losses at the gene ends were 3 bases for V and 6 bases for J; bases not matched to a gene: 7. Germline CDR1 reads SGDLS; CDR2 reads YYNGEE. The CDR3 is 14 residues long. CDR3 region: CASSGTGTGLEQYF. CDR3 nucleotide sequence: TGTGCCAGCAGCGGGACCGGGACAGGGCTCGAGCAGTACTTC.

This rearrangement joins TRBV19 to TRBJ2-5, with 11 bases that match TRBD2. Looked up from germline, CDR1 is LNHDA and CDR2 is SQIVND (reference sequence). With V trimmed by 3 bases and J by 4 bases, 4 bases remained unmatched. This CDR3 region has 15 residues. CDR3 DNA: TGTGCCAGTAGTATCGGGACTAGCGGCGTAGAGACCCAGTACTTC. Protein product: CASSIGTSGVETQYF.

V and J are TRBV27 and TRBJ1-5; TRBD1 agrees at 7 bases. Per the germline V gene, CDR1 is MNHEY and CDR2 is SMNVEV (reference sequence). Trimming at V came to 3 bases and at J to 3 bases, leaving 2 bases not matched to a gene. The CDR3 has 14 amino acids. This chain's CDR3 is CASSLTGTNQPQHF. In DNA, the CDR3 is TGTGCCAGCAGTTTGACAGGGACCAATCAGCCCCAGCATTTT.

This chain connects TRBV5-1 to TRBJ2-5; 8 bases align to TRBD2. The junction had 6 bases not matched to a gene; V was cut back by 0 bases and J by 5 bases. This CDR3 has 15 amino acids. Germline V gives CDR1 SGHRS, CDR2 YFSETQ. CDR3 DNA: TGCGCCAGCAGCTTGGGCGGGAGGCCAGGGGAGACCCAGTACTTC. It specifies CASSLGGRPGETQYF.

This chain links TRBV13 with TRBJ1-1; 8 bases are a match to TRBD1. CDR1 PRHDT and CDR2 FYEKMQ come from the germline V gene (reference sequence). V shed 4 bases and J 0 bases; nucleotides not matched to a gene: 10. The CDR3 covers 17 residues. The CDR3 DNA reads TGTGCCAGCAGCTACGAGACAGGGGCAAGGATGAACACTGAAGCTTTCTTT. It yields the protein CASSYETGARMNTEAFF.

This chain uses TRBV6-1 with TRBJ1-1, with D unclear. V was pared by 10 bases and J by 1 base, with 10 bases between. Germline lookup yields CDR1 MNHNS and CDR2 SASEGT. The CDR3 runs to 12 residues. CDR3 protein: CANEEWNTEAFF. In DNA form, the CDR3 reads TGTGCCAACGAGGAGTGGAACACTGAAGCTTTCTTT.

This clone was seen a few times. The CDR3 sequence is CASSQDGTSGSHEQYF. The CDR3 DNA is TGCGCCAGCAGCCAAGATGGGACTAGCGGGAGTCACGAGCAGTACTTC. The chain links TRBV4-1 to TRBJ2-7; 14 nucleotides line up with TRBD2. Trimming removed 0 bases from V and 5 bases from J; junction bases left unmatched: 3. Germline loops: CDR1 MGHRA, CDR2 YSYEKL. The CDR3 contains 16 residues.

This chain joins TRBV6-4 and TRBJ2-1; 12 bases fit TRBD2. Unmatched junction bases numbered 13, after V lost 10 bases and J lost 0 bases. This CDR3 comprises 18 residues. The germline V gene has CDR1 MRHNA and CDR2 SNTAGT. The CDR3 protein is CANTLAGGFRGSYNEQFF. The CDR3 DNA reads as TGTGCCAATACTCTAGCGGGGGGGTTCCGAGGCTCCTACAATGAGCAGTTCTTC.

In this sample, this clone turned up a few times. The chain employs TRBV6-5 and TRBJ2-2, with 9 positions matching TRBD1. CDR3 length: 15 amino acids. Germline lookup yields CDR1 MNHEY and CDR2 SVGAGI. V trimming: 6 bases; J trimming: 7 bases; junction bases outside the gene matches: 9. CDR3 residues: CASSQGQGGGGELFF. CDR3 DNA: TGTGCCAGCAGCCAGGGACAGGGAGGAGGCGGGGAGCTGTTTTTT.

The gene calls are TRBV6-5 and TRBJ2-1, with 8 positions matching TRBD1. J gave up 10 bases and V 0 bases, and 8 bases lay outside the gene matches. In germline, CDR1 is MNHEY, CDR2 SVGAGI. The length of the CDR3 is 15 residues. This CDR3 is CASSYSGRGQTEQFF. CDR3 nucleotide sequence: TGTGCCAGCAGTTACTCGGGCAGGGGGCAGACGGAGCAGTTCTTC.

The V and J genes are TRBV6-1 and TRBJ1-1; 7 positions match TRBD1. Germline CDR1 and CDR2: MNHNS and SASEGT. V dropped 6 bases and J dropped 0; count of bases not matched to a gene: 4. CDR3 size: 14 residues. This CDR3 is CASRSTGMNTEAFF. DNA of the CDR3: TGTGCCAGCAGATCGACAGGGATGAACACTGAAGCTTTCTTT.

The V call is TRBV6-1, the J call TRBJ2-3, with 8 positions matching TRBD2. This CDR3 contains 17 residues. V gave up 3 bases and J gave up 2 bases; unmatched junction bases: 10. Germline V gene data show CDR1 as MNHNS and CDR2 as SASEGT. DNA of the CDR3: TGTGCCAGCAGTGAGGATCCGGCGGGGGGATCCACAGATACGCAGTATTTT. Translating gives CASSEDPAGGSTDTQYF.